This TCR beta chain was profiled in a study of blood T cell repertoires in COVID-19. Study overall: Samples representing acute and convalescent COVID-19 were sourced from the United States, Italy and Spain. From T cells, B-cell-depleted T cells, or PBMCs came the material, which was cDNA or gDNA.

In the study's own analysis: How many nucleated cells were present was estimated from reference gene primer amplification. Repertoires were generated with immunoSEQ multiplex PCR, while TCRdb's copy carries only in-frame clones and drops some. D and trimming come from the DNA, and the V and J calls and clone size come from that table. The top ten clones hold around 15% of a sample with fewer than 45,000 clones, about 85% of them seen once. V was trimmed by 0 bases and J by 0 bases, leaving 7 bases between them. This CDR3 region has 14 residues. CDR1 is SGHNT, CDR2 YYREEE, per germline (reference sequence).

The specimen sequenced was peripheral blood. The chain uses TRBV5-4 and TRBJ2-7; weak D call: TRBD2 (6 bases). This TCR was recovered from a human donor in a cohort sampled during active COVID-19. CDR3 residues: CASSLAGGSYEQYF. CDR3 nucleotide sequence: TGTGCCAGCAGCTTGGCCGGGGGCTCCTACGAGCAGTACTTC.